This TCR beta chain derives from a study of CXCR3-negative and CXCR3-positive naive CD8 T cells. Germline assignment: CDR1 SQVTM and CDR2 ANQGSEA. CDR3 size: 14 residues. Overall study results and limits: Within a donor, both naive subsets shared TRBV-TRBJ usage, unlike memory cells. Memory CD8+ cells had much lower diversity, and both naive subsets had comparably high diversity.

Of note for this clonotype: Its specificity is not known.

The libraries of TRB cDNA were constructed through 5' RACE using UMI labels. TCRdb reanalyzed the 5' RACE reads and collapses them to one entry per CDR3 protein, without DNA. Its table lists tens of thousands of distinct CDR3 sequences. The sequenced sample was naive CXCR3- CD8+ T cells from blood. Indicated subset: CD45RO-CCR7+CD27+CD95- naive CD8+ T cells lacking CXCR3 (TNR3-). The rearrangement joins TRBV29-1 to TRBJ1-3; the TCRdb D gene call, TRBD1, has no DNA to confirm it. This TCR came from a human donor in good health. Some clones in this sample may be carry-over from other donors' samples. CDR3: CSVVTPGDGNTIYF.